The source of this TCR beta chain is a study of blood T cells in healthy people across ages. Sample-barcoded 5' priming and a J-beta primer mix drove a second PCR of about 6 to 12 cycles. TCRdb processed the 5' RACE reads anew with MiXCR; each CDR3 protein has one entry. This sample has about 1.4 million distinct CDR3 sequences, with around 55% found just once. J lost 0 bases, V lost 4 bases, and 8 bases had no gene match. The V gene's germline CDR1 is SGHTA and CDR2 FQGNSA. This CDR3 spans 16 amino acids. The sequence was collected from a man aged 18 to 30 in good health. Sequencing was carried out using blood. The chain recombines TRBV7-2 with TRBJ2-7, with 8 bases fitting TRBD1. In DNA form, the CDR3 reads TGTGCCAGCAGCTGGGGGTGGGGACAGGCCTCCTACGAGCAGTACTTC. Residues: CASSWGWGQASYEQYF.